This record looks at one T cell receptor beta chain sequence and its context. These data are taken from a study of blood T cells in healthy people across ages. CDR3 length: 14 residues. The V and J ends lost 2 bases and 6 bases respectively, with 13 bases between them. Germline values: CDR1 MNHNS, CDR2 SASEGT. It was with a sample-barcoded 5' primer and a J-beta primer mix that a second PCR of roughly 6 to 12 cycles was run. Researchers report that a template-switch adaptor with 12 random nucleotides tagged each cDNA molecule. CDR3-containing paired-end reads numbering at least 3 million came from each sample. Using its own MiXCR run on the 5' RACE reads, TCRdb lists one record per CDR3 protein. The table records over 950,000 distinct CDR3 sequences, 45% to 60% of them present only once.

The TCR comes from a woman aged 55-70 years in good health. Sequencing was performed on blood. The chain joins TRBV6-1 to TRBJ1-2; D is unclear. The CDR3 DNA follows: TGTGCCAGCAGTGAAAGATTTTCAGTCGATGGCTACACCTTC. Its protein product is CASSERFSVDGYTF.